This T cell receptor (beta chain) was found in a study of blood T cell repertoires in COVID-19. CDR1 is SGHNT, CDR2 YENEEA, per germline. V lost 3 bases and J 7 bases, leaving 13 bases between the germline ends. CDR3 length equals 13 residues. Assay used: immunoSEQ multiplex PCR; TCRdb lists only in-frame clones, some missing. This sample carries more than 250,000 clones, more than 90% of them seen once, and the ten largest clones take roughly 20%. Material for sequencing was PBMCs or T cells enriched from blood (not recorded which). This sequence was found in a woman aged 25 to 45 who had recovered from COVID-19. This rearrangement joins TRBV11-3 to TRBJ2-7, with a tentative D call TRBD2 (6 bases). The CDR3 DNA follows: TGTGCCAGCAGCTTCCGAGGAGGGCTGGAGCAGTACTTC. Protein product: CASSFRGGLEQYF.